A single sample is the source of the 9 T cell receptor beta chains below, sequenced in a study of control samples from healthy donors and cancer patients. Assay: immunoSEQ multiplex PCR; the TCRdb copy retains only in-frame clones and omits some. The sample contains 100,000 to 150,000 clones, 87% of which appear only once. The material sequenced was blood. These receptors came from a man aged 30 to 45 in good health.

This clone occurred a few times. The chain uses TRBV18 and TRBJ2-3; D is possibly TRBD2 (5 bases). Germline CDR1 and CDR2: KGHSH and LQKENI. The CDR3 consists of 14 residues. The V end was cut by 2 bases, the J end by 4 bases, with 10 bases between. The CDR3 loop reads CASSPVDGADTQYF. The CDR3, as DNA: TGTGCCAGCTCACCAGTGGACGGGGCAGATACGCAGTATTTT.

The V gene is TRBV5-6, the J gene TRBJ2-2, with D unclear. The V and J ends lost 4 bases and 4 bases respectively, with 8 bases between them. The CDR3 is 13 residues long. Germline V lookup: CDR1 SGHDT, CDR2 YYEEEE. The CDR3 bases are TGTGCCAGCAGCCCTGGATTCACCGGGGAGCTGTTTTTT. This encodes CASSPGFTGELFF.

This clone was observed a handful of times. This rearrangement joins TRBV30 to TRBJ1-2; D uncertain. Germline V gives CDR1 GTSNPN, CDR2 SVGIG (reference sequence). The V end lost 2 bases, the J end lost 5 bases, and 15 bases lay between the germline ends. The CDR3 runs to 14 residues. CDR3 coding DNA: TGTGCCTGGAGTAACCCCGGCAGCCAATATGGCTACACCTTC. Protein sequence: CAWSNPGSQYGYTF.

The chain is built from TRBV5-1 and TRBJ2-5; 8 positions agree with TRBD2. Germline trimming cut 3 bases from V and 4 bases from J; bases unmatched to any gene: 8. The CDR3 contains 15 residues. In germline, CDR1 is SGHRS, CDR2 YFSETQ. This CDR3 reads CASSSQPGGAETQYF. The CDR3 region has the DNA TGCGCCAGCAGCTCCCAACCGGGAGGGGCAGAGACCCAGTACTTC.

The CDR3 bases are TGTGCCAGCAGTTTTCAAGACACTGAAGCTTTCTTT. Its translation: CASSFQDTEAFF. The chain is built from TRBV12-3 or TRBV12-4 and TRBJ1-1; D is unclear. The ends were cut back, 3 bases at V and 3 bases at J, with 5 bases in the middle. CDR3 length equals 12 residues.

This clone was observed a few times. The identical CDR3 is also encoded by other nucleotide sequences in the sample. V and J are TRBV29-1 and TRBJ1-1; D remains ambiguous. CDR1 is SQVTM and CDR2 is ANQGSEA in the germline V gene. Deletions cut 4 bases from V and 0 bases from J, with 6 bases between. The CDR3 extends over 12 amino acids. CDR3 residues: CSVAGLNTEAFF. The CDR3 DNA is TGCAGCGTTGCTGGACTGAACACTGAAGCTTTCTTT.

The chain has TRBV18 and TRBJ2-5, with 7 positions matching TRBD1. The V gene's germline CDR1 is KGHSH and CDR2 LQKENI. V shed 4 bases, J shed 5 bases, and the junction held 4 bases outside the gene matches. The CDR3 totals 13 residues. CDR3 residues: CASSRGGAETQYF. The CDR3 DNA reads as TGTGCCAGCTCACGAGGGGGCGCGGAGACCCAGTACTTC.

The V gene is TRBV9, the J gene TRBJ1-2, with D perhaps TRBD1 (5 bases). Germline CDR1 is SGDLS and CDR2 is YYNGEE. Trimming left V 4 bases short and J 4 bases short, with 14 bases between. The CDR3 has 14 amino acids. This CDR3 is CASSTMDISYGYTF. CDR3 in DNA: TGTGCCAGCAGCACTATGGACATCTCCTATGGCTACACCTTC.

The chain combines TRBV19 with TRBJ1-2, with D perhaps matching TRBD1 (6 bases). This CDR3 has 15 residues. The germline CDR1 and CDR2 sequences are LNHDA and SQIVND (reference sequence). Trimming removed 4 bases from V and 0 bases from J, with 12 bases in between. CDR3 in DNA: TGTGCCAGTAGTACAGGACAGAGAGCTAACTATGGCTACACCTTC. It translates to CASSTGQRANYGYTF. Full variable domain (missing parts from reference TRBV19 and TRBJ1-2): DGGITQSPKYLFRKEGQNVTLSCEQNLNHDAMYWYRQDPGQGLRLIYYSQIVNDFQKGDIAEGYSVSREKKESFPLTVTSAQKNPTAFYLCASSTGQRANYGYTFGSGTRLTVV.